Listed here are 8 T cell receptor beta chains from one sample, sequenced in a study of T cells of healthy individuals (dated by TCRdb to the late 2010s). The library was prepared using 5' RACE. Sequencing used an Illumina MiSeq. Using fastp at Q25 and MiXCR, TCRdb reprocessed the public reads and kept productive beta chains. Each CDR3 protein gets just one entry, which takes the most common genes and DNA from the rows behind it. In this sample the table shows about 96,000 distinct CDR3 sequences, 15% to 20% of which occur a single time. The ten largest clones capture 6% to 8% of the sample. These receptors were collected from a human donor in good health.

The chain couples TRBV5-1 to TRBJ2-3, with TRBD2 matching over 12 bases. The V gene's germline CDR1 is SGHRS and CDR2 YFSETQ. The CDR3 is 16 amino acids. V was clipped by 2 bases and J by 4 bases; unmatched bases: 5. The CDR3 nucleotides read TGCGCCAGCAGCTTTACTCGGACTAGCGGGGCAGATACGCAGTATTTT. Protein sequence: CASSFTRTSGADTQYF.

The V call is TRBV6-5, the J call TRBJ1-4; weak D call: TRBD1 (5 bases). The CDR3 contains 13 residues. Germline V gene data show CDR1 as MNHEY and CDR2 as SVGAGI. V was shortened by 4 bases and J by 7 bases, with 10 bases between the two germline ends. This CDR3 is CASSFGQGEKLFF. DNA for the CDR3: TGTGCCAGCAGTTTTGGACAAGGTGAAAAACTGTTTTTT.

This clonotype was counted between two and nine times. The CDR3, as DNA: TGTGCCAGCAGTTTCCAGTACTACGAGCAGTACTTC. It translates to CASSFQYYEQYF. V usage is TRBV28 and J usage is TRBJ2-7, with D unresolved. The CDR3 totals 12 residues. Germline loops: CDR1 MDHEN, CDR2 SYDVKM. Trimming took 3 bases from V and 3 from J, leaving 6 bases between them.

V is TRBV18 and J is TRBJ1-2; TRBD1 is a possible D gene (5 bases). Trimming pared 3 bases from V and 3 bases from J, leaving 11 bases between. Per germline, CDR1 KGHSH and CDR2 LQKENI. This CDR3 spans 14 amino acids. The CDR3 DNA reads TGTGCCAGCTCACCTTCGGACATCGACTATGGCTACACCTTC. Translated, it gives CASSPSDIDYGYTF.

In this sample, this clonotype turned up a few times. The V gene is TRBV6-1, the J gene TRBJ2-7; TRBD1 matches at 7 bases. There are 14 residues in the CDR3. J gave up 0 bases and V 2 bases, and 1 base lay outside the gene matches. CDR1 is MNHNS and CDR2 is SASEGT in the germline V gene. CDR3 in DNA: TGTGCCAGCAGTGAAAGGGGGCTCTCCTACGAGCAGTACTTC. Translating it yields CASSERGLSYEQYF.

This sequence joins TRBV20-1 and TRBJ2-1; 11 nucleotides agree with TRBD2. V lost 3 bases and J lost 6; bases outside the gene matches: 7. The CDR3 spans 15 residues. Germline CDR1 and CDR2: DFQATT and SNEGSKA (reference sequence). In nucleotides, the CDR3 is TGCAGTGCTAGGCGTAGGGGGACTAGCGGCAATGAGCAGTTCTTC. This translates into CSARRRGTSGNEQFF.

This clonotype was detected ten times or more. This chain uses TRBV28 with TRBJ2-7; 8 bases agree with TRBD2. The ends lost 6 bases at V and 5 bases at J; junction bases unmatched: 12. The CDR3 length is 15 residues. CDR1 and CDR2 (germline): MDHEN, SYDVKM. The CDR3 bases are TGTGCCAGCAGCGTGGTCGGGAGGGGATTGAACGAGCAGTACTTC. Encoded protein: CASSVVGRGLNEQYF.

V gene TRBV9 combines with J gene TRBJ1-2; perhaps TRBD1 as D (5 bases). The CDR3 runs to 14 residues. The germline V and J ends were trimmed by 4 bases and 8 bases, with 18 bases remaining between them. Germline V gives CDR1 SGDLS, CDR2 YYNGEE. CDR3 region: CASSSSGRGGGYTF. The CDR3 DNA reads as TGTGCCAGCAGCTCGTCCGGGAGGGGAGGCGGCTACACCTTC.